This T cell receptor (beta chain) was sequenced in a study of T cell changes during pregnancy in multiple sclerosis (dated by TCRdb to the late 2010s). Background on the whole study: In women with multiple sclerosis, the researchers looked at how the T cell repertoire shifted as pregnancy progressed.

To prepare the library, the immunoSEQ multiplex PCR assay was applied. TCRdb limited this immuneACCESS table to in-frame rearrangements with V and J called. A share of clones is missing; checked studies link under half to unresolved V genes, and the rest is unexplained. Across this sample there are roughly 23,000 clones, with approximately 90% seen only once. Of the sample, around 7% falls within the top ten clones. CDR1 is given as LGHNA and CDR2 as YSLEER, both from the germline V gene. Inclusive of the bounding cysteine and phenylalanine, the CDR3 is 19 residues long. Only the CDR3 region is kept as DNA, spanning 57 bases read in frame from base 1. V has 0 bases trimmed and J has 6 bases trimmed; junction bases matching no gene number 14. To note about this clone: The antigen it recognizes is unknown. No base-level quality is on record; no much larger clone is a single base apart.

This sequence was found in a female donor with multiple sclerosis, enrolled in a pregnancy study. The rearrangement joined TRBV4-3 to TRBJ2-2; 9 central bases correspond to TRBD2. The material was CD8+ T cells from peripheral blood mononuclear cells, obtained in the first trimester of pregnancy. The sequenced DNA is TGCGCCAGCAGCCAAGACATAACAGGGACTAGCTTTATCGCCGGGGAGCTGTTTTTT. It codes for CASSQDITGTSFIAGELFF.